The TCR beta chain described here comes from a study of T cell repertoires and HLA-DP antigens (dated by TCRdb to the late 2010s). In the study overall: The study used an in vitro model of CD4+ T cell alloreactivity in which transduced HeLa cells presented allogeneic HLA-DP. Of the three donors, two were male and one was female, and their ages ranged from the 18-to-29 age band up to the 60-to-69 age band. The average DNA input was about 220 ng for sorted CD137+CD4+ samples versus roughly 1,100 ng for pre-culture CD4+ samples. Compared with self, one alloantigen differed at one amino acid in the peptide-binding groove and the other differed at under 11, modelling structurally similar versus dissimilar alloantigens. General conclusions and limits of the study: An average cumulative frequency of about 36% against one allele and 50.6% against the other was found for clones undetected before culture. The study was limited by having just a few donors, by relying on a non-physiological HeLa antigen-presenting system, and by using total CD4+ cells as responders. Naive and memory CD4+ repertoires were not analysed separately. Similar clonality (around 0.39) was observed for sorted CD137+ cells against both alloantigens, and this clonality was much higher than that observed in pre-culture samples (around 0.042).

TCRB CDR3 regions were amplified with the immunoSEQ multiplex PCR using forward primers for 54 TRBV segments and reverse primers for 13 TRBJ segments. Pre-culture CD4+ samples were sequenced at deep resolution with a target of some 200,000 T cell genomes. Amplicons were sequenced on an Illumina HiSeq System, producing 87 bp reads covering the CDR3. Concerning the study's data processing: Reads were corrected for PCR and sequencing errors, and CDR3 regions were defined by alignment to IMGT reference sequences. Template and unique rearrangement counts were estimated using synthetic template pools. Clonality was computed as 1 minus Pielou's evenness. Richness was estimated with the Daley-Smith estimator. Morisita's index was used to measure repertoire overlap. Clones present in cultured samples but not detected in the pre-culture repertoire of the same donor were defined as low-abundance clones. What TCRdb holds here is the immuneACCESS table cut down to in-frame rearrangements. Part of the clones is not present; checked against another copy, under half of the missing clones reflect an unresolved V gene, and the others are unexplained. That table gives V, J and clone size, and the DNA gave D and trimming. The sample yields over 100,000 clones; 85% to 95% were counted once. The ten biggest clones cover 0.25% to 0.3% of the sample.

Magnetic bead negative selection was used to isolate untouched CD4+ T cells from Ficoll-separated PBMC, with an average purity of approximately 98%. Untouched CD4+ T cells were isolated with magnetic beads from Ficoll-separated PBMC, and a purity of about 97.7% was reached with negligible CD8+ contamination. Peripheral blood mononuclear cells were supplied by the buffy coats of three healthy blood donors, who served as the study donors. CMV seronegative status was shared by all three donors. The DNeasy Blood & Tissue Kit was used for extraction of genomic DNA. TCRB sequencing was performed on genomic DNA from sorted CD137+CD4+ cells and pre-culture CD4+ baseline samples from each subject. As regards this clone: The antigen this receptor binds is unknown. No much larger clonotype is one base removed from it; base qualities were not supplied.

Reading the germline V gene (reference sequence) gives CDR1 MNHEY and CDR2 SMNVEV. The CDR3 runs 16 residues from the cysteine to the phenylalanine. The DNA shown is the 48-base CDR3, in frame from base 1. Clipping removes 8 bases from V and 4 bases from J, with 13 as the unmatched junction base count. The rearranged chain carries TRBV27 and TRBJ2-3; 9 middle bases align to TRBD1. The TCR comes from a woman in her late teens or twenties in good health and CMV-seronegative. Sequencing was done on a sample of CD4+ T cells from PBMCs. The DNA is TGTGCCAGCGCCACCGGGTGGGACAGGGTGGCAGATACGCAGTATTTT. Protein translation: CASATGWDRVADTQYF.